Each of the 2 T cell receptor beta chains below was sequenced from the same sample in a study of T cells in Graves' hyperthyroidism and ophthalmopathy (dated by TCRdb to the late 2010s). Library generation was performed with multiplex PCR. For sequencing, an Illumina HiSeq 2000 was employed. The TCR beta CDR3 regions were amplified from RNA transcripts. A first-round RT-PCR of the TCR CDR3 used the HTBI primer set with the Qiagen OneStep RT-PCR kit. TCRdb trimmed public reads at Q25 via fastp, called clones via MiXCR and kept in-frame beta chains. Each CDR3 protein gets just one entry, which takes the most common genes and DNA from the rows behind it. The sample profile shows 600,000 to 800,000 distinct CDR3 sequences; roughly a third of them were found once. The ten largest clones represent about a third of the sample. The sequenced sample was blood. All receptors derive from a woman in her thirties or forties with Graves' hyperthyroidism.

V usage is TRBV7-9 and J usage is TRBJ2-3, with a possible D match to TRBD2 (5 bases). Germline assignment: CDR1 SEHNR and CDR2 FQNEAQ (reference sequence). The CDR3 has 13 amino acids. Trimming shortened V by 4 bases and J by 10 bases, and 15 bases separated the two germline ends. For the CDR3, the DNA is TGTGCCAGCAGCTACGAACTAGGACGGGCGCAGTATTTT. As protein: CASSYELGRAQYF.

In its sample, this clonotype was seen many times. The chain joins TRBV10-3 to TRBJ2-7; a weak D match, TRBD2 (6 bases). Germline V gives CDR1 ENHRY, CDR2 SYGVKD. The CDR3 loop spans 14 amino acids. The V end lost 2 bases, the J end lost 5 bases, and 13 bases lay between the germline ends. The CDR3: CAISEGKGLNEQYF. In nucleotides, the CDR3 is TGTGCCATCAGTGAGGGGAAGGGACTGAACGAGCAGTACTTC.